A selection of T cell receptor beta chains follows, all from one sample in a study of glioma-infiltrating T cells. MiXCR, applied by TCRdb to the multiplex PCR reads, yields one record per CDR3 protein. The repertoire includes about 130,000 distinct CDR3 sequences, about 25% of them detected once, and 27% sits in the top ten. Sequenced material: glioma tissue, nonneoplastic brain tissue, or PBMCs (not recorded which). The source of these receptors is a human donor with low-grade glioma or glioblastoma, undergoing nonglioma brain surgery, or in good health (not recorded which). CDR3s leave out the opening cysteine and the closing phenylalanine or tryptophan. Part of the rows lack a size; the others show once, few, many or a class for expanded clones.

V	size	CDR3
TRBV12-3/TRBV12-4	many	ASTDRTGANVLT
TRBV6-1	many	ASGPGQPQH
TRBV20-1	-	SASLAGGLQY
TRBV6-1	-	AISGGRGGTDTQY
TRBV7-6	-	ASSPTGAPLNTGELF
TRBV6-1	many	ASSSGRTGLSGNTIY
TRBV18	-	ASSPSASNTEAF
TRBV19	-	ATKLSLADTDTQY
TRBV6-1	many	ASSSAGEISGAF
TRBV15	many	ATSRRQGMQY
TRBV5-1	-	ASSLEAGIEAF
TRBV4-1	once	ASSQDRGWLTEAF
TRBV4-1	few	ASSQGRSIQGKNIQY
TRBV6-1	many	ASTTTGRDGYT
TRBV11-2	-	ASSLDGQGYNQPQH
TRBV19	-	ASSIGFREQF
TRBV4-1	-	ASSQGLAGGRSGYNEQF
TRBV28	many	ASSLGLNTDTQY
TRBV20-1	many	SASGYGYT
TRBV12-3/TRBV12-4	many	ASTRGNTEAF
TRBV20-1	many	SAGQGVFTGELF
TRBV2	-	ASLRGQNTGELF
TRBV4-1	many	ASSHRTVKDTEAF
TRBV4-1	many	ASSQDPRRETQY
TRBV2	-	ASTDGTVRGNTIY
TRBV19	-	ASSLMSPSGDEQF
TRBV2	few	ASSVEDTQY
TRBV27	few	ASSTPSGWRSYNEQF
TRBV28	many	ASGGRGTVTGELF
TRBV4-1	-	ASSQPGRTATNEKLF
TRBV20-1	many	SARLSRHNEQF
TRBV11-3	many	ASSLVFEDTQY
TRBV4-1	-	ASSLSGGAVDEQF
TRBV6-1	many	ASLSGSGAEGEQF
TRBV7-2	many	ASSLARVKATEAF
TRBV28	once	ASSKDRGHTESF
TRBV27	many	ASSLVYSNQPQH
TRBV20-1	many	SAWDGFNQPQH
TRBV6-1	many	ASSSGTVQETQY
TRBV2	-	ASMDRDRGNSPLH
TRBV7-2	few	ASSLAGAAPGQRHGYT
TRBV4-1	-	ASGAAMGLRNSPLH
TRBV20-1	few	SARTSGTGYNSPLH
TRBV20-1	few	SAGAGSFTEAF
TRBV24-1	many	ATSDLTGQETQY
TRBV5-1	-	ASSLRERVQETQY
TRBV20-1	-	SAMGGTGNEQF
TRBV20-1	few	SVLTETHNEQF
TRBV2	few	ASSGIAGGRDTQY
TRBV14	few	ASSQERTTNEKLF
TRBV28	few	ASSPGQLTEAF
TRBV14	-	ASSPPGQLTEAF
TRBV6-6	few	ASSYGRLSSYNSPLH
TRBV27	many	ASSTNGYSNQPQH
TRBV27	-	ASRREGSGQF
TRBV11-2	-	ASSPRGASNTDTQY
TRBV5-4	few	ASSWGHNTEAF